These 22 T cell receptor beta chains were sequenced from one sample in a study of identical twins. MiXCR, run by TCRdb on the 5' RACE reads, gives a single entry per CDR3 protein. The sample has fewer than 900,000 distinct CDR3 sequences, around a sixth seen once. The sample also formed part of further work on T cells expressing NK-cell markers.

The sample comprised PBMCs. Every receptor here comes from a woman under 30 in good health.

The chain joins TRBV3-1 to TRBJ2-7; 8 bases are a match to TRBD1. CDR3 size: 16 residues. J was trimmed by 2 bases and V by 1 base; bases with no gene match: 7. Germline V gives CDR1 LGHDT, CDR2 YNNKEL (reference sequence). The CDR3 coding sequence is TGTGCCAGCAGCCAAGTTCGGGGGACAGGCCCCTACGAGCAGTACTTC. Translated, it gives CASSQVRGTGPYEQYF.

The chain carries TRBV5-1 and TRBJ2-7; D is unclear. This CDR3 is 14 amino acids long. Trimming stripped 4 bases from V and 3 bases from J, with 14 bases between. Per germline, CDR1 SGHRS and CDR2 YFSETQ. In nucleotides, the CDR3 is TGCGCCAGCAGCGCAATGACCATGGGCTACGAGCAGTACTTC. Its translation is CASSAMTMGYEQYF.

This sequence joins TRBV10-3 and TRBJ1-3, with D unresolved. V lost 4 bases and J 4 bases, leaving 11 bases between the germline ends. CDR3 size: 14 residues. From germline, CDR1 is ENHRY and CDR2 SYGVKD. CDR3 residues: CAISGTARGNTIYF. The CDR3, as DNA: TGTGCCATCAGTGGTACAGCCCGCGGAAACACCATATATTTT.

The V gene is TRBV27, the J gene TRBJ2-2; 9 bases align to TRBD1. V lost 6 bases and J lost 7; bases outside the gene matches: 6. Germline CDR1 reads MNHEY; CDR2 reads SMNVEV (reference sequence). The CDR3 spans 14 residues. The CDR3 DNA reads TGTGCCAGCAGGACGACAGGGGGGGTCGGGGAGCTGTTTTTT. Residues: CASRTTGGVGELFF.

This chain joins TRBV10-3 and TRBJ1-2; D remains ambiguous. The V and J ends lost 8 bases and 7 bases respectively, with 11 bases between them. The CDR3 spans 11 residues. CDR1 and CDR2 (germline): ENHRY, SYGVKD. The CDR3 loop is CAIGRASGYTF. The CDR3 DNA reads as TGTGCCATCGGACGGGCAAGTGGCTACACCTTC.

This clonotype was observed a few times. The chain carries TRBV4-3 and TRBJ2-7; D is uncertain. V lost 4 bases to trimming and J lost 1 base, with 17 bases between them. Per the germline V gene, CDR1 is LGHNA and CDR2 is YSLEER. The CDR3 loop spans 16 amino acids. CDR3 in DNA: TGCGCCAGCAGCCGGGTAGAGGCTGGGGAATCCTACGAGCAGTACTTC. It encodes CASSRVEAGESYEQYF.

In its sample, this clonotype was seen a few times. One junction end disagrees with the germline gene, perhaps due to a read error. The J gene is TRBJ2-3, the V gene TRBV20-1, with TRBD2 matching over 8 bases. Germline assignment: CDR1 DFQATT and CDR2 SNEGSKA (reference sequence). The CDR3 extends over 16 amino acids. CDR3 protein: CCARIFVAGKQDTQYF. In DNA form, the CDR3 reads TGCTGTGCTAGGATCTTTGTAGCGGGAAAACAAGATACGCAGTATTTT.

The chain is built from TRBV18 and TRBJ2-1; D is possibly TRBD1 or TRBD2 (5 bases each). V shed 3 bases and J shed 7 bases, with 13 bases lying between them. The CDR3 spans 14 residues. Germline loops: CDR1 KGHSH, CDR2 LQKENI. CDR3 protein: CASSPYGGSNEQFF. The CDR3 bases are TGTGCCAGCTCACCTTATGGGGGTTCAAATGAGCAGTTCTTC.

The sample holds many counts of this clonotype. The J gene is TRBJ2-7, the V gene TRBV12-3 or TRBV12-4; the D is unclear. V shed 3 bases and J shed 6 bases, with 12 bases lying between them. The CDR3 contains 13 residues. This CDR3 is CASSLGLLIEQYF. The CDR3 nucleotides are TGTGCCAGCAGTTTGGGTCTCTTGATCGAGCAGTACTTC.

This clonotype was counted between two and nine times. The V call is TRBV7-9, the J call TRBJ2-7; no clear D gene. V lost 0 bases and J 6 bases, leaving 18 bases between the germline ends. This CDR3 comprises 16 residues. Germline-derived CDR1 and CDR2 are SEHNR and FQNEAQ (reference sequence). The CDR3 loop is CASSLASLPSTAEQYF. In DNA, the CDR3 is TGTGCCAGCAGCTTAGCGTCCCTCCCATCAACGGCCGAGCAGTACTTC.

This chain uses TRBV4-3 with TRBJ2-5; 10 bases are shared with TRBD2. CDR3 length: 18 residues. The J segment lost 5 bases and the V segment lost 3 bases, leaving 15 bases of the junction unmatched. In germline, CDR1 is LGHNA, CDR2 YSLEER. In nucleotides, the CDR3 is TGCGCCAGCAGCCAGGAGTGGTCTAGCGGGAGCTTGGGGGAGACCCAGTACTTC. Protein sequence: CASSQEWSSGSLGETQYF.

This clonotype was detected a few times. This chain connects TRBV20-1 to TRBJ2-5, with D unclear. V lost 0 bases to trimming and J lost 4 bases, with 12 bases between them. The CDR3 covers 14 residues. The germline gives CDR1 DFQATT, CDR2 SNEGSKA (reference sequence). The CDR3, as DNA: TGCAGTGCTAGAGAAGGCAAAACCGTAGAGACCCAGTACTTC. It encodes CSAREGKTVETQYF.

J is TRBJ2-2 and V is TRBV5-1; D uncertain. Per germline, CDR1 SGHRS and CDR2 YFSETQ. Trimming took 5 bases from V and 0 from J, leaving 5 bases between them. The CDR3 spans 13 residues. The DNA for the CDR3 is TGCGCCAGCAGGGAAGCGAACACCGGGGAGCTGTTTTTT. Translated, it gives CASREANTGELFF.

This chain connects TRBV6-2 or TRBV6-3 to TRBJ2-1; D is perhaps TRBD1 (6 bases). V lost 8 bases to trimming and J lost 5 bases, with 13 bases between them. This CDR3 comprises 13 residues. The germline CDR1 and CDR2 sequences are MNHEY and SVGEGT. This CDR3 reads CASHLDRHNEQFF. CDR3 sequence (DNA): TGTGCCAGCCACTTGGACAGACACAATGAGCAGTTCTTC.

V usage is TRBV15 and J usage is TRBJ2-1; TRBD2 aligns across 7 bases. The CDR3 extends over 13 amino acids. Germline trimming cut 1 base from V and 10 bases from J; bases unmatched to any gene: 4. Germline assignment: CDR1 LNHNV and CDR2 YYDKDF (reference sequence). CDR3 region: CATSRGGGVEQFF. The CDR3 bases are TGTGCCACCAGCAGAGGGGGAGGGGTGGAGCAGTTCTTC.

CDR3 sequence: CASSSPGLAGETQYF. In DNA form, the CDR3 reads TGTGCCAGCAGCTCCCCGGGACTAGCGGGAGAGACCCAGTACTTC. The rearrangement links TRBV5-6 to TRBJ2-5, with 12 bases lining up with TRBD2. The CDR3 totals 15 residues. CDR1 SGHDT and CDR2 YYEEEE come from the germline V gene. The junction had 4 bases not matched to a gene; V was cut back by 3 bases and J by 4 bases.

This clonotype was found a few times. This chain uses TRBV11-2 with TRBJ1-2; the match to TRBD1 covers 7 bases. The V gene's germline CDR1 is SGHAT and CDR2 FQNNGV. CDR3 length: 15 residues. Germline trimming cut 5 bases from V and 6 bases from J; bases unmatched to any gene: 12. CDR3 region: CASSPQGGNMNGYTF. Written as DNA, the CDR3 is TGTGCCAGCAGCCCGCAGGGGGGTAATATGAATGGCTACACCTTC.

The chain has TRBV24-1 and TRBJ2-1, with D possibly being TRBD2 (6 bases). CDR3 length: 13 residues. The V gene lost 6 bases and the J gene lost 9 bases, with 14 bases spanning the gap. Germline CDR1 is KGHDR and CDR2 is SFDVKD. CDR3 in DNA: TGTGCCACCAGTAGACTAGGAGGGGCTGAGCAGTTCTTC. Its translation is CATSRLGGAEQFF.

This clonotype was counted between two and nine times. V gene TRBV20-1 combines with J gene TRBJ2-7; the D gene is possibly TRBD2 (6 bases). Germline V CDR1 and CDR2: DFQATT, SNEGSKA (reference sequence). The CDR3 is made up of 13 amino acids. V was pared by 7 bases and J by 6 bases, with 19 bases between. CDR3 residues: CSVEGIVAREQYF. The CDR3 region has the DNA TGCAGTGTGGAGGGAATTGTAGCTCGCGAGCAGTACTTC.

The rearrangement links TRBV2 to TRBJ2-4, with 11 positions matching TRBD1. With 7 bases clipped from V and 6 bases from J, the junction kept 2 bases outside the gene matches. CDR3 size: 13 residues. Germline loops: CDR1 SNHLY, CDR2 FYNNEI. CDR3 sequence (DNA): TGTGCCAGCACTGGACAGGGGGCAAACATTCAGTACTTC. Translation gives CASTGQGANIQYF. The full variable domain, in which reference TRBV2 and TRBJ2-4 provide the parts outside the CDR3, is EPEVTQTPSHQVTQMGQEVILRCVPISNHLYFYWYRQILGQKVEFLVSFYNNEISEKSEIFDDQFSVERPDGSNFTLKIRSTKLEDSAMYFCASTGQGANIQYFGAGTRLSVL.

This clonotype was seen a handful of times. The rearrangement links TRBV7-9 to TRBJ1-2; 7 bases agree with TRBD1. Germline V gene lookup returns CDR1 SEHNR and CDR2 FQNEAQ (reference sequence). The junction had 3 bases not matched to a gene; V was cut back by 4 bases and J by 1 base. CDR3 size: 14 residues. The CDR3 nucleotides are TGTGCCAGCAGCTGGGACAGATTTAACTATGGCTACACCTTC. Translated, it gives CASSWDRFNYGYTF.

This clonotype turned up a few times. V is TRBV6-1 and J is TRBJ2-7, with TRBD1 as a possible D gene (6 bases). Trimming removed 6 bases at V and 4 bases at J, with 16 bases between. The CDR3 spans 14 residues. Germline-derived CDR1 and CDR2 are MNHNS and SASEGT. The CDR3 spells CASSLEQGQYEQYF. CDR3 in DNA: TGTGCCAGCAGCCTCGAACAGGGCCAATACGAGCAGTACTTC.